This T cell receptor beta chain comes out of a study of cytomegalovirus exposure and HLA in healthy donors. Study observations and caveats: The finding came from a later analysis; first-cohort TCR clusters tended to co-occur in the 90 to 150 validation repertoires.

Sequencing was performed with immunoSEQ multiplex PCR; in TCRdb, only in-frame clones are kept and a portion is missing. The profile shows about 120,000 clones, 95% to 96% of them singletons. For this clone: The antigen is undetermined.

CDR1 and CDR2 from the germline V gene are SEHNR and FQNEAQ (reference sequence). The CDR3 runs 16 residues. Trimming took 3 bases from V and 0 from J; bases not matched to a gene: 5. This chain connects TRBV7-9 to TRBJ2-7; 10 bases line up with TRBD1. The origin of this receptor is a man between 18 and 29 years old in good health and CMV-seronegative. The sequencing sample was made of PBMCs. The CDR3 bases are TGTGCCAGCAGCTTTGGACAGGGGGTTCTCTCCTACGAGCAGTACTTC. Its protein is CASSFGQGVLSYEQYF.